This entry is about one T cell receptor (beta chain). The data were taken from a study of blood T cell repertoires in COVID-19. The wider study: PBMCs, B-cell-depleted T cells, or T cells provided the cDNA or gDNA that made up the material.

Authors' methods: Amplification from reference gene primers served as the basis for estimated nucleated cell counts. Sequencing was performed with immunoSEQ multiplex PCR; in TCRdb, only in-frame clones are kept and a portion is missing. V and J calls plus clone size are reproduced from that table; the DNA served to infer D and trimming. This table has 470,000 or so clones, 80% to 90% appearing once. The material sequenced was peripheral blood. This clonotype was sampled from a human donor in a cohort sampled during active COVID-19.

The CDR3 DNA is TGTGCCAGCAGCCAATATTCGGACAGGGGCAATGGCTACACCTTC. Its protein product is CASSQYSDRGNGYTF. This rearrangement joins TRBV3-1 (or the pseudogene TRBV3-2) to TRBJ1-2, with 9 bases that match TRBD1. Germline CDR1 and CDR2: LGHDT and YNNKEL (reference sequence). The CDR3 loop spans 15 amino acids. The J segment lost 6 bases and the V segment lost 2 bases, leaving 7 bases of the junction unmatched.